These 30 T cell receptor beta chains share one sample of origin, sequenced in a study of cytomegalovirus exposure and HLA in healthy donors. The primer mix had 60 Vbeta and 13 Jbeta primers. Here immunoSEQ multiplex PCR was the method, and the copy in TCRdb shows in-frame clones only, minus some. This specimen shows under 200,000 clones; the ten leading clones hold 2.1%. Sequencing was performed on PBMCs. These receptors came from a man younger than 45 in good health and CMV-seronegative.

CDR3 sequence (DNA): TGTGCCAGCAGTTTACGACAGGGGGGCGAGCAGTACTTC. It encodes CASSLRQGGEQYF. V usage is TRBV6-5 and J usage is TRBJ2-7; 9 nucleotides align to TRBD1. The germline gives CDR1 MNHEY, CDR2 SVGAGI. With V trimmed by 4 bases and J by 6 bases, 4 bases remained unmatched. The CDR3 consists of 13 residues.

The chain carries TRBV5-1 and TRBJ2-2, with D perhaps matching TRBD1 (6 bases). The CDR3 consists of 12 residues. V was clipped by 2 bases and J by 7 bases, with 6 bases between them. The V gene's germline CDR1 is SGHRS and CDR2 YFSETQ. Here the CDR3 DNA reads TGCGCCAGCAGCTTAGGGGGCGGGGAGCTGTTTTTT. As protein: CASSLGGGELFF.

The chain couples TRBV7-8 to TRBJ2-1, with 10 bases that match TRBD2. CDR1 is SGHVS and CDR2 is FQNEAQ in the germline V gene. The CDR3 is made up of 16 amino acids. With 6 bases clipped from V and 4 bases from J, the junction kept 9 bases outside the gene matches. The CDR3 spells CASRSGRGGGYNEQFF. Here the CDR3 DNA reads TGTGCCAGCAGAAGCGGGAGGGGAGGAGGATACAATGAGCAGTTCTTC. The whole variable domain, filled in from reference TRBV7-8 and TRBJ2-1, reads GAGVSQSPRYKVAKRGQDVALRCDPISGHVSLFWYQQALGQGPEFLTYFQNEAQLDKSGLPSDRFFAERPEGSVSTLKIQRTQQEDSAVYLCASRSGRGGGYNEQFFGPGTRLTVL.

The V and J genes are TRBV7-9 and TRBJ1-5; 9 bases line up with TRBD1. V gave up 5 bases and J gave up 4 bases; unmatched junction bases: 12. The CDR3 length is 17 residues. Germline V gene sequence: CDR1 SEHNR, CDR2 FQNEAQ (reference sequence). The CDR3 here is CASSRGTGNRLNQPQHF. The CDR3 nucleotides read TGTGCCAGCAGCCGGGGGACAGGGAATAGATTAAATCAGCCCCAGCATTTT.

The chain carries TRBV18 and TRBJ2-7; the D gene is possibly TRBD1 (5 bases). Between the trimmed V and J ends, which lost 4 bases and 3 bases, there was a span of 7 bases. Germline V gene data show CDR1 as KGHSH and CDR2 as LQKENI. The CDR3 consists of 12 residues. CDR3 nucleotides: TGTGCCAGCTCACGTCAGGGCTACGAGCAGTACTTC. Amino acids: CASSRQGYEQYF. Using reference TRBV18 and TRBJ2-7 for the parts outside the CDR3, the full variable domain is NAGVMQNPRHLVRRRGQEARLRCSPMKGHSHVYWYRQLPEEGLKFMVYLQKENIIDESGMPKERFSAEFPKEGPSILRIQQVVRGDSAAYFCASSRQGYEQYFGPGTRLTVT.

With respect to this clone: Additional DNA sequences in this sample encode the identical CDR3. The CDR3 sequence: CSVAGTGDRYGYTF. The CDR3 region has the DNA TGCAGCGTCGCCGGGACAGGGGATCGATACGGCTACACCTTC. The chain carries TRBV29-1 and TRBJ1-2, with 10 bases aligning to TRBD1. With V trimmed by 6 bases and J by 8 bases, 12 bases remained unmatched. This CDR3 is built from 14 residues. The V gene's germline CDR1 is SQVTM and CDR2 ANQGSEA. Full variable domain (rest looked up from reference TRBV29-1 and TRBJ1-2): SAVISQKPSRDICQRGTSLTIQCQVDSQVTMMFWYRQQPGQSLTLIATANQGSEATYESGFVIDKFPISRPNLTFSTLTVSNMSPEDSSIYLCSVAGTGDRYGYTFGSGTRLTVV.

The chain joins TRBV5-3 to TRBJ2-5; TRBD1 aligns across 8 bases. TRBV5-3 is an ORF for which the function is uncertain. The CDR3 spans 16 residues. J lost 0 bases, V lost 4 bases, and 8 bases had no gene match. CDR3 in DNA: TGTGCCAGAAGCCCTGGACAGGGATCGTACCAAGAGACCCAGTACTTC. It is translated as CARSPGQGSYQETQYF.

Written as DNA, the CDR3 is TGTGCCAGCAGTTTAGGACAGGGTGCTTTCTTT. It encodes CASSLGQGAFF. This chain uses TRBV6-1 with TRBJ1-1; TRBD1 aligns across 8 bases. The CDR3 has 11 amino acids. Trimming removed 5 bases from V and 11 bases from J; junction bases left unmatched: 4. From germline, CDR1 is MNHNS and CDR2 SASEGT.

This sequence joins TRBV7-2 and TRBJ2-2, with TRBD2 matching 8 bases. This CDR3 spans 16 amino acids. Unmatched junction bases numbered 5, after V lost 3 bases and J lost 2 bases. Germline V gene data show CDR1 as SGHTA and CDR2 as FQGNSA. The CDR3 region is CASSLLSGTNTGELFF. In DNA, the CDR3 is TGTGCCAGCAGCTTGCTTAGCGGGACTAACACCGGGGAGCTGTTTTTT. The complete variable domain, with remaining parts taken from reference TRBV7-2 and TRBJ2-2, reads GAGVSQSPSNKVTEKGKDVELRCDPISGHTALYWYRQSLGQGLEFLIYFQGNSAPDKSGLPSDRFSAERTGGSVSTLTIQRTQQEDSAVYLCASSLLSGTNTGELFFGEGSRLTVL.

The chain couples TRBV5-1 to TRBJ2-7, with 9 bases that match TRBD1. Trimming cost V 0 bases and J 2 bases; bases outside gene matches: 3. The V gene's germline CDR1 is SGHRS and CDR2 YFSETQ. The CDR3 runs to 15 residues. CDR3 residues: CASSLGTGVAYEQYF. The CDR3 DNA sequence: TGCGCCAGCAGCTTGGGGACAGGGGTGGCCTACGAGCAGTACTTC.

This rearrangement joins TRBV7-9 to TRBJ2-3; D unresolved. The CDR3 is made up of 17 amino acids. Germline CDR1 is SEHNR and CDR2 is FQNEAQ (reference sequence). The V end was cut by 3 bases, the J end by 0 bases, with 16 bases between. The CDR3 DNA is TGTGCCAGCAGCTTTCATCGCGGTGGCTCTAGCACAGATACGCAGTATTTT. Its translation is CASSFHRGGSSTDTQYF.

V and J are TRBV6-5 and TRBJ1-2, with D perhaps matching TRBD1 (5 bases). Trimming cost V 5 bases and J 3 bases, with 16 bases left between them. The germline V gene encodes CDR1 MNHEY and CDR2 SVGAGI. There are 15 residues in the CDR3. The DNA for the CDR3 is TGTGCCAGCAGTAACCCGGGACGGGGGGACTATGGCTACACCTTC. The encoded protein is CASSNPGRGDYGYTF.

The CDR3: CASSPAGKHGDEQFF. CDR3 bases: TGTGCCAGCAGCCCTGCGGGGAAACATGGCGATGAGCAGTTCTTC. V gene TRBV5-5 combines with J gene TRBJ2-1, with a possible D match to TRBD2 (6 bases). Germline V lookup: CDR1 SGHKS, CDR2 YYEKEE (reference sequence). Trimming took off 4 bases at V and 8 bases at J, with 19 bases between the two ends. The CDR3 runs to 15 residues.

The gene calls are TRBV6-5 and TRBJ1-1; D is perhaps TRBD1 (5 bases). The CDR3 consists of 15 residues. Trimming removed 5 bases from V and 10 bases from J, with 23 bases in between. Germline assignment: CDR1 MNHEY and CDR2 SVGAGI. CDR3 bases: TGTGCCAGCAGTCCTAGGCACAGGCATACCCTGCTAGCTTTCTTT. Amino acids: CASSPRHRHTLLAFF.

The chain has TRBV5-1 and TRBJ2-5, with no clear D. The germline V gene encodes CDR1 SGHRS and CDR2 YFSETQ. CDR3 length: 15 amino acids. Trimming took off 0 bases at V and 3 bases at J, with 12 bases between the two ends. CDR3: CASSLASRQKETQYF. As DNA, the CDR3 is TGCGCCAGCAGCTTGGCGTCTAGGCAAAAAGAGACCCAGTACTTC. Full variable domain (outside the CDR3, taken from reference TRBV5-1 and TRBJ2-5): KAGVTQTPRYLIKTRGQQVTLSCSPISGHRSVSWYQQTPGQGLQFLFEYFSETQRNKGNFPGRFSGRQFSNSRSEMNVSTLELGDSALYLCASSLASRQKETQYFGPGTRLLVL.

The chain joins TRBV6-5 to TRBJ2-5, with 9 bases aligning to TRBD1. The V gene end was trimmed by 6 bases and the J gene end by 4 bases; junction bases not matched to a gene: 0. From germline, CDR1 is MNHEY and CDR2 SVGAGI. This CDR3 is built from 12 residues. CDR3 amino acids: CASRTGGETQYF. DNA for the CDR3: TGTGCCAGCAGGACAGGGGGAGAGACCCAGTACTTC.

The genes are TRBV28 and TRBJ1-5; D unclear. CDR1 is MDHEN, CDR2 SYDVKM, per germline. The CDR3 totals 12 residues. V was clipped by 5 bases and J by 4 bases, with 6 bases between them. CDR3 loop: CASSSFNQPQHF. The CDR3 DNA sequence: TGTGCCAGCAGTAGCTTTAATCAGCCCCAGCATTTT. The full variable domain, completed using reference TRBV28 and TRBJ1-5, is DVKVTQSSRYLVKRTGEKVFLECVQDMDHENMFWYRQDPGLGLRLIYFSYDVKMKEKGDIPEGYSVSREKKERFSLILESASTNQTSMYLCASSSFNQPQHFGDGTRLSIL.

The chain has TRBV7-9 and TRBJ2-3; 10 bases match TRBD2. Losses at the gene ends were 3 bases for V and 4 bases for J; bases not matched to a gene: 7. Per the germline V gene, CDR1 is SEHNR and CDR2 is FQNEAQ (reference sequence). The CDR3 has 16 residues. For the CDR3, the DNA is TGTGCCAGCAGCTTCGGTAGCGGGGGGATGGCAGATACGCAGTATTTT. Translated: CASSFGSGGMADTQYF.

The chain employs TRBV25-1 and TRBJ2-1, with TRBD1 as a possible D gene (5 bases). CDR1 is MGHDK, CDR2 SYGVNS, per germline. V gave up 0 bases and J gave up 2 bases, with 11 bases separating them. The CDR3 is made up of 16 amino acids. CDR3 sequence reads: CASSEYTQGAYNEQFF. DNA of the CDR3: TGTGCCAGCAGTGAATACACCCAGGGTGCCTACAATGAGCAGTTCTTC.

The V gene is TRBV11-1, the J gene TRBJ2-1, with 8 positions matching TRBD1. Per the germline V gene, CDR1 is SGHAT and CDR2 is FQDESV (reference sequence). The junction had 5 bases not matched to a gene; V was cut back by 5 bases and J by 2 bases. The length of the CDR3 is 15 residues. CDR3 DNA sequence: TGTGCCAGCAGCACCCCAGGGGGCCCCTACAATGAGCAGTTCTTC. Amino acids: CASSTPGGPYNEQFF.

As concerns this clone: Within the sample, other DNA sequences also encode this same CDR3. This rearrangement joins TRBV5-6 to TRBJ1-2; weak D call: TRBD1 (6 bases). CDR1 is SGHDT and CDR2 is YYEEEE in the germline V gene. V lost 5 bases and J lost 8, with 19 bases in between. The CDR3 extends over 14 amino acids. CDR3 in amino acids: CASSSYQGSRGYTF. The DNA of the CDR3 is TGTGCCAGCAGTTCCTACCAGGGGTCACGGGGCTACACCTTC.

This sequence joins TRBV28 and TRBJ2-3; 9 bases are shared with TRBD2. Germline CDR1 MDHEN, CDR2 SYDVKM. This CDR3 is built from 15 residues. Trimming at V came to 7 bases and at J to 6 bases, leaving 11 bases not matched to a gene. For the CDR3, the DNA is TGTGCCAGCAATGCCTTAGCGGGAGTTGGGGATACGCAGTATTTT. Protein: CASNALAGVGDTQYF.

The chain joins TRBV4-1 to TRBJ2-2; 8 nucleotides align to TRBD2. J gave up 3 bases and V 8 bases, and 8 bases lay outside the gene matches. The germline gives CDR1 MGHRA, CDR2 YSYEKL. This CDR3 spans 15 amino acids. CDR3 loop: CASGWAGGYTGELFF. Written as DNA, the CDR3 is TGCGCCAGCGGTTGGGCGGGAGGTTACACCGGGGAGCTGTTTTTT.

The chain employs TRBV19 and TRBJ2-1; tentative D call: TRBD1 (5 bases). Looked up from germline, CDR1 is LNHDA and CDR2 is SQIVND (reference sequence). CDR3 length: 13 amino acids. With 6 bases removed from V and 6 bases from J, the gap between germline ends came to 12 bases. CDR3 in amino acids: CASSADRSNEQFF. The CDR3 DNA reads TGTGCCAGTAGCGCCGACAGAAGCAATGAGCAGTTCTTC.

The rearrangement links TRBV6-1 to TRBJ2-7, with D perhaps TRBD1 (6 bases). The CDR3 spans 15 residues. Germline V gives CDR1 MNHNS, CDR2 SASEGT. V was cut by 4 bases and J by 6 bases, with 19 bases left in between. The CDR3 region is CASSATGTLSFEQYF. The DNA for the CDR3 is TGTGCCAGCAGTGCCACCGGGACATTATCGTTCGAGCAGTACTTC.

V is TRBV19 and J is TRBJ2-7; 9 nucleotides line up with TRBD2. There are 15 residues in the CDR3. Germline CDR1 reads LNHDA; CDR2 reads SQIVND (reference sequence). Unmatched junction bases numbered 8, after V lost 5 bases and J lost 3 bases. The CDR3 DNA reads TGTGCCAGTAGTCTCCGGACTAGCGTCCACTACGAGCAGTACTTC. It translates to CASSLRTSVHYEQYF.

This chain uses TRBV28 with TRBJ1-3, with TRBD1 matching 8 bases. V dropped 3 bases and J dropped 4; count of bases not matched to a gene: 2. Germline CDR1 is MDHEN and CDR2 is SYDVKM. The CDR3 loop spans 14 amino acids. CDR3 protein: CASSFGDRGNTIYF. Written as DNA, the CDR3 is TGTGCCAGCAGTTTTGGGGACAGGGGAAACACCATATATTTT.

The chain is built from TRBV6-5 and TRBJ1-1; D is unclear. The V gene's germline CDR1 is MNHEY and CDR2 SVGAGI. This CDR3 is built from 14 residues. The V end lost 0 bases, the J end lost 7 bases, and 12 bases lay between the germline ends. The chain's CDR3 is CASSYSIAAGEAFF. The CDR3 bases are TGTGCCAGCAGTTACTCGATAGCAGCGGGTGAAGCTTTCTTT.

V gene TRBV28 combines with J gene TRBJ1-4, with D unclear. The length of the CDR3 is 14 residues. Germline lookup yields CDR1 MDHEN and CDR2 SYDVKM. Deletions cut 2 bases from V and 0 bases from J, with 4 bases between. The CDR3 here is CASSLVSTNEKLFF. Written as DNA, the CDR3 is TGTGCCAGCAGTTTAGTATCAACTAATGAAAAACTGTTTTTT.

CDR3 nucleotide sequence: TGTGCCAGCAGTCCACAGGGGGCGGGCACCGGGGAGCTGTTTTTT. Its translation is CASSPQGAGTGELFF. The chain employs TRBV7-3 and TRBJ2-2, with 9 nucleotides matching TRBD1. Per germline, CDR1 SGHTA and CDR2 FQGTGA. CDR3 length equals 15 residues. The V and J ends lost 6 bases and 4 bases, in that order; junction bases with no gene match: 6.